This entry lists 9 T cell receptor beta chains sequenced from one sample in a study of cytomegalovirus exposure and HLA in healthy donors. Clones were sequenced by immunoSEQ multiplex PCR, and TCRdb holds only the in-frame ones, with some missing. Of some 190,000 clones listed, 86% were seen once; the top ten hold approximately 7%. Specimen: PBMCs. These receptors were collected from a man in his thirties or forties in good health and CMV-seropositive.

This clone was seen once. V gene TRBV28 combines with J gene TRBJ2-7, with 13 bases lining up with TRBD2. This CDR3 has 15 amino acids. J gave up 6 bases and V 6 bases, and 8 bases lay outside the gene matches. Germline CDR1 and CDR2: MDHEN and SYDVKM. CDR3 nucleotides: TGTGCCAGCAGCCAAGGGACTAGCGGGACGCCCGAGCAGTACTTC. Residues: CASSQGTSGTPEQYF.

The V call is TRBV28, the J call TRBJ2-7; 7 nucleotides align to TRBD1. CDR1 and CDR2 (germline): MDHEN, SYDVKM. After removal of 2 bases from V and 3 bases from J, the junction contained 4 bases not matched to a gene. CDR3 length equals 14 residues. CDR3 protein: CASSLMRQGYEQYF. In DNA, the CDR3 is TGTGCCAGCAGTTTAATGAGACAGGGCTACGAGCAGTACTTC.

This chain connects TRBV6-5 to TRBJ2-7, with 8 bases aligning to TRBD1. This CDR3 spans 14 amino acids. V was clipped by 6 bases and J by 0 bases; unmatched bases: 4. From germline, CDR1 is MNHEY and CDR2 SVGAGI. This CDR3 reads CASSRQGHSYEQYF. DNA of the CDR3: TGTGCCAGCAGCCGACAGGGGCACTCCTACGAGCAGTACTTC.

This clone appeared a single time. This chain connects TRBV30 to TRBJ2-7; 8 bases map to TRBD2. V gave up 3 bases and J gave up 5 bases; unmatched junction bases: 9. The CDR3 sequence is 14 residues long. The germline V gene has CDR1 GTSNPN and CDR2 SVGIG (reference sequence). The CDR3 bases are TGTGCCTGGAGCGGGGGGGCCTGGGTCCACGAGCAGTACTTC. It translates to CAWSGGAWVHEQYF.

The J gene is TRBJ2-6, the V gene TRBV28; D remains unclear. This CDR3 contains 12 residues. Germline V lookup: CDR1 MDHEN, CDR2 SYDVKM. V lost 10 bases and J 0 bases, leaving 4 bases between the germline ends. As DNA, the CDR3 is TGTGCCACCCTCTCTGGGGCCAACGTCCTGACTTTC. Amino acid sequence: CATLSGANVLTF.

This chain connects TRBV6-1 to TRBJ2-1, with D possibly being TRBD1 or TRBD2 (6 bases each). V was pared by 0 bases and J by 2 bases, with 11 bases between. Germline CDR1 and CDR2: MNHNS and SASEGT. The CDR3 length is 16 residues. CDR3 region: CASSEAAGGAYNEQFF. The CDR3 DNA is TGTGCCAGCAGTGAAGCTGCCGGGGGCGCCTACAATGAGCAGTTCTTC.

A few counts support this clone. V is TRBV2 and J is TRBJ2-5; D gene unclear. CDR1 and CDR2 from the germline V gene are SNHLY and FYNNEI. V was pared by 7 bases and J by 1 base, with 10 bases between. CDR3 size: 13 residues. The CDR3: CASNPPFQETQYF. The CDR3 DNA sequence: TGTGCCAGCAACCCCCCCTTCCAAGAGACCCAGTACTTC.

V is TRBV19 and J is TRBJ1-1; TRBD1 might be the D (5 bases). The germline V and J ends were trimmed by 7 bases and 5 bases, with 14 bases remaining between them. Per the germline V gene, CDR1 is LNHDA and CDR2 is SQIVND (reference sequence). CDR3 length equals 13 residues. CDR3 loop: CASTDTGGTEAFF. DNA of the CDR3: TGTGCCAGTACCGACACGGGGGGAACTGAAGCTTTCTTT.

The chain uses TRBV7-2 and TRBJ2-7, with D possibly matching TRBD1 (6 bases). The CDR3 sequence is 12 residues long. V lost 9 bases and J 0 bases, leaving 9 bases between the germline ends. Per germline, CDR1 SGHTA and CDR2 FQGNSA. For the CDR3, the DNA is TGTGCCAGTTCACAGGGCTCCTACGAGCAGTACTTC. Encoded protein: CASSQGSYEQYF.